The subject of this entry is one T cell receptor (beta chain). Its antigen is still unknown. TCRdb keeps only in-frame clones here, not all; method: immunoSEQ multiplex PCR. The data hold 100,000 to 120,000 clones, with around 90% observed a single time. The donors were members of the validation cohort, which comprised 120 subjects and was separate from the first cohort of around 700 subjects. This sample is part of a study of cytomegalovirus exposure and HLA in healthy donors. Background on the study: The approximately 110 validation repertoires were reported in a later analysis to have been generated on the same platform as the 666 first-cohort repertoires. Study observations and caveats: It was reportedly the case that the classifier diagnosed cytomegalovirus status with high specificity and sensitivity.

Sequencing input: PBMCs. This clonotype was obtained from a woman younger than 30 in good health and CMV-seronegative.

The CDR3 loop reads CASSVPRAYEQYF. CDR3 coding DNA: TGTGCCAGCAGTGTCCCGAGAGCCTACGAGCAGTACTTC. The chain is built from TRBV2 and TRBJ2-7; D is unclear. Trimming took 4 bases from V and 2 from J, leaving 9 bases between them. CDR3 length equals 13 residues. Germline lookup yields CDR1 SNHLY and CDR2 FYNNEI.